A single sample gave rise to the 15 T cell receptor beta chains below, sequenced in a study of shared clonotypes between healthy human individuals. This table comes from immunoSEQ multiplex PCR, and its TCRdb copy is limited to in-frame clones, with some not included. Seen here are more than 550,000 clones, about 92% observed once, and the top ten hold about 24%. The naive CD8 population came from CD45RO-negative cells selected for CCR7, without terminally differentiated effector memory CD45RA+ cells. Specimen: naive CD8+ T cells sorted from blood. These receptor sequences come from a man aged 25-40 years in good health.

In this sample, this clone turned up once. V usage is TRBV11-3 and J usage is TRBJ2-6, with D unresolved. The length of the CDR3 is 16 residues. From germline, CDR1 is SGHNT and CDR2 YENEEA. Trimming cost V 4 bases and J 5 bases, with 15 bases left between them. CDR3: CASSSPRQSRANVLTF. The DNA of the CDR3 is TGTGCCAGCAGCTCACCTCGACAAAGTCGGGCCAACGTCCTGACTTTC.

The J gene is TRBJ2-7, the V gene TRBV27; D unclear. Per germline, CDR1 MNHEY and CDR2 SMNVEV (reference sequence). Trimming pared 1 base from V and 9 bases from J, leaving 7 bases between. The CDR3 is made up of 11 amino acids. The CDR3 reads CASSLLGSQYF. In nucleotides, the CDR3 is TGTGCCAGCAGTTTATTGGGGTCGCAGTACTTC.

The chain is built from TRBV2 and TRBJ1-4, with D tentatively TRBD1 (6 bases). Looked up from germline, CDR1 is SNHLY and CDR2 is FYNNEI. The CDR3 runs to 19 residues. The V gene lost 4 bases and the J gene lost 5 bases, with 26 bases spanning the gap. Here the CDR3 DNA reads TGTGCCAGCAGTGGTACTCCGGTAACCGCCGGACAGACAAATGAAAAACTGTTTTTT. Protein sequence: CASSGTPVTAGQTNEKLFF.

The chain recombines TRBV9 with TRBJ1-1; the D is unclear. Germline CDR1 is SGDLS and CDR2 is YYNGEE. V was cut by 9 bases and J by 9 bases, with 18 bases left in between. CDR3 size: 12 residues. As DNA, the CDR3 is TGTGCCACACACTCCCAGTCGGGCAAAGCTTTCTTT. It yields the protein CATHSQSGKAFF. Full variable domain (remainder filled in from reference TRBV9 and TRBJ1-1): DSGVTQTPKHLITATGQRVTLRCSPRSGDLSVYWYQQSLDQGLQFLIQYYNGEERAKGNILERFSAQQFPDLHSELNLSSLELGDSALYFCATHSQSGKAFFGQGTRLTVV.

The V and J genes are TRBV7-3 and TRBJ1-1, with D tentatively TRBD1 (6 bases). The germline CDR1 and CDR2 sequences are SGHTA and FQGTGA. CDR3 length equals 13 residues. Trimming shortened V by 5 bases and J by 1 base, and 8 bases separated the two germline ends. CDR3 sequence (DNA): TGTGCCAGCAGCCGAGGGGGGAACACTGAAGCTTTCTTT. This codes for CASSRGGNTEAFF.

The chain combines TRBV7-6 with TRBJ1-1, with D uncertain. CDR1 and CDR2 (germline): SGHVS, FNYEAQ. The V end was cut by 4 bases, the J end by 4 bases, with 13 bases between. This CDR3 comprises 14 residues. The CDR3 protein is CASSSQDLGTEAFF. Here the CDR3 DNA reads TGTGCCAGCAGCTCCCAGGACCTGGGCACTGAAGCTTTCTTT.

This chain uses TRBV28 with TRBJ2-7; TRBD2 aligns across 12 bases. The CDR3 has 16 residues. Germline CDR1 is MDHEN and CDR2 is SYDVKM. V shed 6 bases and J 0 bases; nucleotides not matched to a gene: 6. CDR3 coding DNA: TGTGCCAGCAGAGTTCCGGGACTAGCGGGCTCCTACGAGCAGTACTTC. Translation gives CASRVPGLAGSYEQYF. The variable domain in full, with the rest retrieved from reference TRBV28 and TRBJ2-7, is DVKVTQSSRYLVKRTGEKVFLECVQDMDHENMFWYRQDPGLGLRLIYFSYDVKMKEKGDIPEGYSVSREKKERFSLILESASTNQTSMYLCASRVPGLAGSYEQYFGPGTRLTVT.

This chain uses TRBV10-1 with TRBJ2-2, with TRBD1 matching over 9 bases. CDR3 length: 15 residues. The V gene end was trimmed by 5 bases and the J gene end by 3 bases; junction bases not matched to a gene: 4. Germline V CDR1 and CDR2: WNHNN, SYGVQD (reference sequence). As DNA, the CDR3 is TGCGCCAGCAGTAACAGGGGGCTCGACACCGGGGAGCTGTTTTTT. It is translated as CASSNRGLDTGELFF.

The genes are TRBV10-1 and TRBJ2-7; 13 bases agree with TRBD2. Germline V lookup: CDR1 WNHNN, CDR2 SYGVQD (reference sequence). V shed 7 bases, J shed 5 bases, and the junction held 11 bases outside the gene matches. The CDR3 extends over 16 amino acids. CDR3 residues: CASTPKRTSGSHEQYF. In DNA form, the CDR3 reads TGCGCCAGCACACCTAAGAGGACTAGCGGGAGTCACGAGCAGTACTTC.

Note on this clone: Other DNA sequences from this sample encode an identical CDR3 as well. The CDR3 coding sequence is TGTGCCAGCAGCTCCATTCAAGAGACCCAGTACTTC. Translating gives CASSSIQETQYF. The chain links TRBV7-9 to TRBJ2-5; no clear D gene. Trimming pared 4 bases from V and 2 bases from J, leaving 5 bases between. This CDR3 has 12 amino acids. Germline V gene sequence: CDR1 SEHNR, CDR2 FQNEAQ (reference sequence).

The rearrangement joins TRBV7-2 to TRBJ2-5, with TRBD2 matching 10 bases. The CDR3 runs 15 residues. Germline-derived CDR1 and CDR2 are SGHTA and FQGNSA. CDR3 residues: CAKADSGGAQETQYF. The CDR3 DNA reads TGTGCTAAGGCGGACAGCGGGGGGGCCCAAGAGACCCAGTACTTC. Full variable domain (remainder filled in from reference TRBV7-2 and TRBJ2-5): GAGVSQSPSNKVTEKGKDVELRCDPISGHTALYWYRQSLGQGLEFLIYFQGNSAPDKSGLPSDRFSAERTGGSVSTLTIQRTQQEDSAVYLCAKADSGGAQETQYFGPGTRLLVL.

The V call is TRBV10-1, the J call TRBJ2-1; 8 bases align to TRBD2. This CDR3 is built from 14 residues. Germline loops: CDR1 WNHNN, CDR2 SYGVQD (reference sequence). Losses at the gene ends were 5 bases for V and 8 bases for J; bases not matched to a gene: 8. The CDR3: CASSTSAGRDEQFF. CDR3 sequence (DNA): TGCGCCAGCAGTACCAGCGCCGGGAGGGATGAGCAGTTCTTC.

This clone was found once. The V and J genes are TRBV7-2 and TRBJ2-7; TRBD1 is a possible D gene (6 bases). Germline V gene data show CDR1 as SGHTA and CDR2 as FQGNSA. CDR3 length: 14 residues. Trimming removed 6 bases from V and 3 bases from J, with 15 bases in between. In DNA form, the CDR3 reads TGTGCCAGCAGTTTGCAGGGGAGCGGCTACGAGCAGTACTTC. Protein sequence: CASSLQGSGYEQYF. The full variable domain, rest sourced from reference TRBV7-2 and TRBJ2-7, is GAGVSQSPSNKVTEKGKDVELRCDPISGHTALYWYRQSLGQGLEFLIYFQGNSAPDKSGLPSDRFSAERTGGSVSTLTIQRTQQEDSAVYLCASSLQGSGYEQYFGPGTRLTVT.

This rearrangement joins TRBV13 to TRBJ2-7; 7 bases fit TRBD2. The germline CDR1 and CDR2 sequences are PRHDT and FYEKMQ (reference sequence). V was clipped by 4 bases and J by 6 bases; unmatched bases: 15. The CDR3 length is 16 residues. The DNA of the CDR3 is TGTGCCAGCAGCTCTCAACTAGGGCTGACTAGCTCCGAGCAGTACTTC. Protein product: CASSSQLGLTSSEQYF.

This chain uses TRBV27 with TRBJ2-7; TRBD1 matches 9 bases. Trimming took 5 bases from V and 0 from J; bases not matched to a gene: 8. The CDR3 spans 16 residues. Germline V gene data show CDR1 as MNHEY and CDR2 as SMNVEV (reference sequence). CDR3 nucleotides: TGTGCCAGCAGTCCCCTACAGGGGGCACTCTCCTACGAGCAGTACTTC. Translation: CASSPLQGALSYEQYF.